These 21 T cell receptor beta chains originate from one sample sequenced in a study of Ad26.COV2.S vaccination and SARS-CoV-2 variants. Treatment reported: about 20 received Ad26.COV2.S at low or high dose, single or two shots; about 5 received placebo; per-sample allocation not given. Sampling was performed 63 days after the first vaccine or placebo injection. Sequenced by immunoSEQ multiplex PCR; TCRdb stores in-frame clones only, minus some. The sample has some 340,000 clones; roughly 84% are singletons. Specimen: peripheral blood, collected in a trial of Ad26.COV2.S vaccine versus placebo. These receptors came from a person aged 18-60 years who received the Ad26.COV2.S COVID-19 vaccine or a placebo.

The CDR3 sequence: CASSPALETQYF. The CDR3, as DNA: TGTGCCAGCAGCCCCGCGCTTGAGACCCAGTACTTC. The rearrangement links TRBV7-8 to TRBJ2-5, with D hard to call. V lost 5 bases and J lost 5, with 9 bases in between. The CDR3 spans 12 residues. Per the germline V gene, CDR1 is SGHVS and CDR2 is FQNEAQ.

The genes are TRBV27 and TRBJ2-7; possibly TRBD2 for D (5 bases). The CDR3 sequence is 16 residues long. The V end lost 4 bases, the J end lost 3 bases, and 19 bases lay between the germline ends. Per germline, CDR1 MNHEY and CDR2 SMNVEV (reference sequence). In DNA, the CDR3 is TGTGCCAGCAGTTCAGTTCGGGTTCTCGGGGTCTACGAGCAGTACTTC. Amino acids: CASSSVRVLGVYEQYF.

This rearrangement joins TRBV29-1 to TRBJ2-3; D gene uncertain. This CDR3 has 12 residues. With 1 base removed from V and 1 base from J, the gap between germline ends came to 3 bases. Germline V CDR1 and CDR2: SQVTM, ANQGSEA. The CDR3 reads CSVEVGTDTQYF. The DNA for the CDR3 is TGCAGCGTTGAAGTCGGCACAGATACGCAGTATTTT.

This sequence joins TRBV6-6 and TRBJ1-2; TRBD1 aligns across 8 bases. CDR1 and CDR2 from the germline V gene are MNHNY and SVGAGI (reference sequence). The trim removed 4 bases at V and 3 bases at J, leaving 7 bases unmatched. The length of the CDR3 is 15 residues. The DNA for the CDR3 is TGTGCCAGCAGTTCAAGGGACAGGAGGGACTATGGCTACACCTTC. Translating gives CASSSRDRRDYGYTF.

The CDR3 region is CASSTGTSGGRDTQYF. CDR3 in DNA: TGCGCCAGCAGCACCGGGACTAGCGGGGGGCGGGATACGCAGTATTTT. The V gene is TRBV5-1, the J gene TRBJ2-3, with TRBD2 matching over 15 bases. Germline trimming cut 4 bases from V and 6 bases from J; bases unmatched to any gene: 6. The CDR3 is made up of 16 amino acids. CDR1 SGHRS and CDR2 YFSETQ come from the germline V gene.

The rearrangement uses TRBV29-1 and TRBJ2-1, with TRBD2 as a possible D gene (6 bases). Between the trimmed V and J ends, which lost 7 bases and 8 bases, there was a span of 9 bases. In germline, CDR1 is SQVTM, CDR2 ANQGSEA. This CDR3 has 10 residues. Here the CDR3 reads CSGGTDEQFF. CDR3 coding DNA: TGCAGCGGCGGGACCGATGAGCAGTTCTTC.

This chain links TRBV6-5 with TRBJ1-5; D uncertain. This CDR3 comprises 14 residues. Germline CDR1 is MNHEY and CDR2 is SVGAGI. Trimming took 9 bases from V and 0 from J, leaving 12 bases between them. The CDR3: CASSITDSNQPQHF. The CDR3, as DNA: TGTGCCAGTAGTATAACAGATAGCAATCAGCCCCAGCATTTT.

A single count supports this clone. The rearrangement links TRBV21-1 to TRBJ1-1; the DNA was not compared with TRBD1, the D call given in the table. TRBV21-1 is a recognized pseudogene. This CDR3 is 17 amino acids long. This CDR3 reads CASSKLEGELVISEAFF. CDR3 sequence (DNA): TGTGCCAGCAGCAAACTCGAGGGGGAGTTGGTGATTTCTGAAGCTTTCTTT.

This clone appeared a few times. This chain uses TRBV19 with TRBJ2-7; D could derive from TRBD1 or TRBD2 (5 bases each). V gave up 5 bases and J gave up 2 bases, with 19 bases separating them. The CDR3 length is 16 residues. The V gene's germline CDR1 is LNHDA and CDR2 SQIVND (reference sequence). The DNA for the CDR3 is TGTGCCAGTAGTGCCCGGCAGGGTAGAGGGACCTACGAGCAGTACTTC. Encoded protein: CASSARQGRGTYEQYF.

The rearrangement joins TRBV6-4 to TRBJ2-2; D perhaps matches TRBD1 (5 bases). CDR3 size: 14 residues. Germline CDR1 reads MRHNA; CDR2 reads SNTAGT. V lost 8 bases to trimming and J lost 0 bases, with 10 bases between them. The CDR3 is CASQTGTNTGELFF. The CDR3 region has the DNA TGTGCCAGCCAAACAGGAACGAACACCGGGGAGCTGTTTTTT.

This chain links TRBV12-3 or TRBV12-4 with TRBJ1-5, with D unresolved. V was cut by 1 base and J by 6 bases, with 7 bases left in between. CDR3 length equals 13 residues. The CDR3 reads CASSLGASQPQHF. The CDR3 DNA reads as TGTGCCAGCAGTTTAGGCGCAAGTCAGCCCCAGCATTTT.

This clone was counted between two and nine times. J is TRBJ2-2 and V is TRBV18, with D hard to call. The V and J ends lost 5 bases and 2 bases respectively, with 6 bases between them. This CDR3 has 13 residues. Germline CDR1 KGHSH, CDR2 LQKENI. The CDR3 region is CASSGVNTGELFF. CDR3 bases: TGTGCCAGCTCAGGAGTTAACACCGGGGAGCTGTTTTTT.

The rearrangement uses TRBV5-6 and TRBJ2-2, with 7 bases identical to TRBD1. V was clipped by 2 bases and J by 5 bases; unmatched bases: 6. Germline V lookup: CDR1 SGHDT, CDR2 YYEEEE. This CDR3 has 15 amino acids. The CDR3 DNA sequence: TGTGCCAGCAGCTTTCAGGGACAGTGGACCGGGGAGCTGTTTTTT. Translation: CASSFQGQWTGELFF.

The V call is TRBV5-1, the J call TRBJ2-7, with unresolved D. CDR3 length: 15 residues. V dropped 0 bases and J dropped 0 bases, with 10 bases sitting between them. CDR1 is SGHRS and CDR2 is YFSETQ in the germline V gene. DNA of the CDR3: TGCGCCAGCAGCTTGGGGGTGGTCAGCTCCTACGAGCAGTACTTC. Translated: CASSLGVVSSYEQYF.

The chain has TRBV6-6 and TRBJ2-1; D remains unclear. CDR3 size: 12 residues. Looked up from germline, CDR1 is MNHNY and CDR2 is SVGAGI (reference sequence). V lost 2 bases to trimming and J lost 5 bases, with 4 bases between them. The CDR3 reads CASSYQDNEQFF. The DNA of the CDR3 is TGTGCCAGCAGTTACCAGGACAATGAGCAGTTCTTC.

The V and J genes are TRBV6-5 and TRBJ1-3, with a possible D match to TRBD1 (6 bases). CDR3 length equals 13 residues. The germline gives CDR1 MNHEY, CDR2 SVGAGI. V was clipped by 8 bases and J by 3 bases, with 11 bases between them. The CDR3 sequence: CASGYRDGNTIYF. The CDR3 nucleotides are TGTGCCAGCGGATACAGGGATGGAAACACCATATATTTT.

The CDR3 here is CASRPGTGYGYTF. The DNA of the CDR3 is TGCGCCAGCAGACCCGGGACGGGTTATGGCTACACCTTC. The genes are TRBV10-2 and TRBJ1-2, with D perhaps TRBD1 (5 bases). The V gene lost 6 bases and the J gene lost 5 bases, with 13 bases spanning the gap. The CDR3 runs to 13 residues. The V gene's germline CDR1 is WSHSY and CDR2 SAAADI.

The chain links TRBV6-5 to TRBJ1-5, with 9 positions matching TRBD1. Trimming cost V 7 bases and J 4 bases; bases outside gene matches: 2. This CDR3 is built from 13 residues. The germline V gene encodes CDR1 MNHEY and CDR2 SVGAGI. DNA of the CDR3: TGTGCCAGCACTGGGACAGGGAATCAGCCCCAGCATTTT. Translated: CASTGTGNQPQHF.

The rearrangement links TRBV21-1 to TRBJ2-7; TRBD1 is the table's D call and was not checked against the DNA. TRBV21-1 represents a pseudogene. The CDR3 covers 13 residues. CDR3 nucleotides: TGTGCCGGTCCGGGACAGGGACCCTACGAGCAGTACTTC. Amino acid sequence: CAGPGQGPYEQYF.

The rearrangement uses TRBV5-1 and TRBJ2-3; D could derive from TRBD1 or TRBD2 (5 bases each). The V and J ends lost 5 bases and 2 bases respectively, with 15 bases between them. In germline, CDR1 is SGHRS, CDR2 YFSETQ. The CDR3 loop spans 15 amino acids. The CDR3 loop is CASRSGMGPTDTQYF. The CDR3 DNA sequence: TGCGCCAGCAGGTCGGGAATGGGGCCCACAGATACGCAGTATTTT.

The V gene is TRBV9, the J gene TRBJ2-3, with D tentatively TRBD1 or TRBD2 (6 bases each). The CDR3 runs 16 residues. Looked up from germline, CDR1 is SGDLS and CDR2 is YYNGEE. V was shortened by 4 bases and J by 1 base, with 16 bases between the two germline ends. This chain's CDR3 is CASSPKWGAGTDTQYF. The CDR3 bases are TGTGCCAGCAGCCCAAAGTGGGGGGCGGGCACAGATACGCAGTATTTT.